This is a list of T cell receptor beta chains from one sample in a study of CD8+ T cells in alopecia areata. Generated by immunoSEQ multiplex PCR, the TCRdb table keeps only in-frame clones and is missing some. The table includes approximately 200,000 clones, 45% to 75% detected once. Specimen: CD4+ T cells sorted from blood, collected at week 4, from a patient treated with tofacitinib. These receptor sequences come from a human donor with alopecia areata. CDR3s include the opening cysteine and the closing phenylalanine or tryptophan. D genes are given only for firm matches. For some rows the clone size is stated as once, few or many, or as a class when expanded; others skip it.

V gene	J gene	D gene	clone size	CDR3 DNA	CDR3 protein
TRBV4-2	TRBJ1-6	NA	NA	TGTGCCAGCAGCCAAGATTTGAGACATAATAATTCACCCCTCCACTTT	CASSQDLRHNNSPLHF
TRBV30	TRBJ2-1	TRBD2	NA	TGTGCCTGGAGTCTCCCCCGGACTAGCGACAATGAGCAGTTCTTC	CAWSLPRTSDNEQFF
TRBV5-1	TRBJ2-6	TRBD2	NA	TGCGCCAGCAGCTTGAGCGGGGGGGCTGCTGGGGCCAACGTCCTGACTTTC	CASSLSGGAAGANVLTF
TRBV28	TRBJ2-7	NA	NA	TGTGCCAGCAGTTTGGCATCCTACGAGCAGTACTTC	CASSLASYEQYF
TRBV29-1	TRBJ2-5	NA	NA	TGCAGCGCGGACAGCCCCTCGGAGACCCAGTACTTC	CSADSPSETQYF
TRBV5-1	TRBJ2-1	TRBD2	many	TGCGCCAGCGCTGGGACTAGCGCTAGCAATGAGCAGTTCTTC	CASAGTSASNEQFF
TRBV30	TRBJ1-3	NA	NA	TGTGCCTGGAGTAGACCGCCTGGCTACACCATATATTTT	CAWSRPPGYTIYF
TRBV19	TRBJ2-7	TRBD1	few	TGTGCCAGTACACCGACAGGGAGAAACGAGCAGTACTTC	CASTPTGRNEQYF
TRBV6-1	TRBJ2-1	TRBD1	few	TGTGCCAGCAGGGTAGGGGGCGTCTACAATGAGCAGTTCTTC	CASRVGGVYNEQFF
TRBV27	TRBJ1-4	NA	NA	TGTGCCAGCAGTTTAAACAGGAGAAATGAAAAACTGTTTTTT	CASSLNRRNEKLFF
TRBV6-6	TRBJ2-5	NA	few	TGTGCCAGCAGCCGCAACTCACAAGAGACCCAGTACTTC	CASSRNSQETQYF
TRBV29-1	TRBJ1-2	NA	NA	TGCAGCGTTCTAGCGGAGGGCTACACCTTC	CSVLAEGYTF
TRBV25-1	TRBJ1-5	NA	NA	TGTGCCAGCAGTGAAACGTTGGGGCAGCCCCAGCATTTT	CASSETLGQPQHF
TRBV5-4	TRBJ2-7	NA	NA	TGTGCCAGCAGCCTGGGGGCCCAGGAGGAGCAGTACTTC	CASSLGAQEEQYF
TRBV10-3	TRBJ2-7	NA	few	TGTGCCATCAGTGCCCTTGGCGTCGAGCAGTACTTC	CAISALGVEQYF
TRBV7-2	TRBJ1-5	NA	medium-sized	TGTGCCAGCAGCGCTAGGACAGGCAATCAGCCCCAGCATTTT	CASSARTGNQPQHF
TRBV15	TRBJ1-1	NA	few	TGTGCCACCAGCAGAGTTCCCAGAGGTGGGAACACTGAAGCTTTCTTT	CATSRVPRGGNTEAFF
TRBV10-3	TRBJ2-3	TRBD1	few	TGTGCCATCAGTACGGACAGGTCCAGGGATACGCAGTATTTT	CAISTDRSRDTQYF
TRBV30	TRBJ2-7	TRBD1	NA	TGTGCCTGGAGGACAGGGATCTACGAGCAGTACTTC	CAWRTGIYEQYF
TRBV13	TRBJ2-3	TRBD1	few	TGTGCCAGCAGCCCCTGGGACAGGGGTACAGATACGCAGTATTTT	CASSPWDRGTDTQYF
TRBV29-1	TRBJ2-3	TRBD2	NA	TGCAGCGTTGATACTAGCGGGGGACCAGATACGCAGTATTTT	CSVDTSGGPDTQYF
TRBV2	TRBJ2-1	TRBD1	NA	TGTGCCTCCTCCGGGACAGGAACTTACAATGAGCAGTTCTTC	CASSGTGTYNEQFF
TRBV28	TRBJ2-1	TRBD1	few	TGTGCCAGCAGTTTACAAGGACAGGGTGGTAAGCAGTTCTTC	CASSLQGQGGKQFF
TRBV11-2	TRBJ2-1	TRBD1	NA	TGTGCCAGCAGCGCGGACAGGCAGTACAATGAGCAGTTCTTC	CASSADRQYNEQFF
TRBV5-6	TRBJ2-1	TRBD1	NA	TGTGCCAGCAGCTTTGGACAGGGGACCTACAATGAGCAGTTCTTC	CASSFGQGTYNEQFF
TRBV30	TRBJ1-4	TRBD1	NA	TGTGCCTGGGCAATCACGACAGGGAATGAAAAACTGTTTTTT	CAWAITTGNEKLFF
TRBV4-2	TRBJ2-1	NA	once	TGTGCCAGCAGCCAAGAAGGTAGCCGGGTCAACAATGAGCAGTTCTTC	CASSQEGSRVNNEQFF
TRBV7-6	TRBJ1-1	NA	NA	TGTGCCAGCAGCTTAGCGACGAACACTGAAGCTTTCTTT	CASSLATNTEAFF
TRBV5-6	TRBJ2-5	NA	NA	TGTGCCAGCAGCTTGGAAGAGACCCAGTACTTC	CASSLEETQYF
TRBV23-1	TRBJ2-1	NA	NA	TGCGCCCGACTCCAAGCCATTCTTAGCTCCTACAATGAGCAGTTCTTC	CARLQAILSSYNEQFF
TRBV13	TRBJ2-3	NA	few	TGTGCCAGCAGCTTTCGACAGAGCACAGATACGCAGTATTTT	CASSFRQSTDTQYF
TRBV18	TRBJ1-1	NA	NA	TGTGCCAGCTCACCTTACAGCGGCAGACAGTTCGAAGGGGACACTGAAGCTTTCTTT	CASSPYSGRQFEGDTEAFF
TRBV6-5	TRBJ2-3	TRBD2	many	TGTGCCAGCAGAGCGACTAGCGGAAACACAGATACGCAGTATTTT	CASRATSGNTDTQYF
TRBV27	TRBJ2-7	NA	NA	TGTGCCAGCAGTCCCAGGGTCTTCTACGAGCAGTACTTC	CASSPRVFYEQYF
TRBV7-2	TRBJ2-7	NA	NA	TGTGCCAGCAGCCTCCGACCTCCTGCCCAACCTGGGGGCGAGCAGTACTTC	CASSLRPPAQPGGEQYF
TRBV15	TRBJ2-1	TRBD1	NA	TGTGCCACCAGCAGTGATGGACAGGGGCAATTGGCTGAGCAGTTCTTC	CATSSDGQGQLAEQFF
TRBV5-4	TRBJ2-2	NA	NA	TGTGCCAGCAGCTCGCGGCTCTTCGGACCGACGAACACCGGGGAGCTGTTTTTT	CASSSRLFGPTNTGELFF
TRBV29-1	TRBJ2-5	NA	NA	TGCAGCGTTGGAGACGGTCAAGAGACCCAGTACTTC	CSVGDGQETQYF
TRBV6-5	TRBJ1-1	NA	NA	TGTGCCAGCGCGGGGAACACTGAAGCTTTCTTT	CASAGNTEAFF
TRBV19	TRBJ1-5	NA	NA	TGTGCCAGTAGTATAAACAGGGAAGAAGGTCAGCCCCAGCATTTT	CASSINREEGQPQHF
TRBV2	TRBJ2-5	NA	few	TGTGCCAGCAGCTGGAGGGTTGGTGAGACCCAGTACTTC	CASSWRVGETQYF
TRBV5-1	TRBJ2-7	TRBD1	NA	TGCGCCAGCAGTTGGACAGGGGGCTCCTACGAGCAGTACTTC	CASSWTGGSYEQYF
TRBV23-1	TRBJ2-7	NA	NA	TGCGCCAGCACAGAGTACGAGCAGTACTTC	CASTEYEQYF
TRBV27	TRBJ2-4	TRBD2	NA	TGTGCCAGCAAAAAGATAACTAGCGGGGGAGCCAAAAACATTCAGTACTTC	CASKKITSGGAKNIQYF
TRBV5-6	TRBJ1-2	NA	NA	TGTGCCAGCAGCTTGGCCGCTGGACAGAGAGGCTACACCTTC	CASSLAAGQRGYTF
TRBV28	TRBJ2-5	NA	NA	TGTGCCAGCAGTTTTGCCGGGGAGGAGACCCAGTACTTC	CASSFAGEETQYF
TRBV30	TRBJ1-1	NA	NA	TGTGCCTGGAGTGGGACAGAGAACACTGAAGCTTTCTTT	CAWSGTENTEAFF
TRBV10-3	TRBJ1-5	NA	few	TGTGCCATCAGCAGAGAGGGGATTAATCAGCCCCAGCATTTT	CAISREGINQPQHF
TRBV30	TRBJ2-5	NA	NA	TGTGCCTGGAGTGTTGGGGCACAAGAGACCCAGTACTTC	CAWSVGAQETQYF
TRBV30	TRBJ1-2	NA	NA	TGTGCCTGGACCCATACAGGCTATGGCTACACCTTC	CAWTHTGYGYTF
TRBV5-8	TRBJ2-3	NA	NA	TGTGCCAGCAGCCCGACAGGACCTAGCACAGATACGCAGTATTTT	CASSPTGPSTDTQYF
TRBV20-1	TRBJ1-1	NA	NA	TGCAGTGCTAGAGGATTCACTGAAGCTTTCTTT	CSARGFTEAFF
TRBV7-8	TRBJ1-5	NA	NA	TGTGCCAGCAGCCCCCCAGTCCCGGGGGGATATAGCAATCAGCCCCAGCATTTT	CASSPPVPGGYSNQPQHF
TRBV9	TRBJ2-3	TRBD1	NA	TGTGCCAGCAGCCCGGGACAGGGAACAGATACGCAGTATTTT	CASSPGQGTDTQYF